This record looks at one TCR beta chain sequence and its context. The CDR3 extends over 14 amino acids. The germline V gene encodes CDR1 LGHDT and CDR2 YNNKEL (reference sequence). V was pared by 5 bases and J by 7 bases, with 8 bases of the junction left unmatched. This entry is derived from a study of CD8 T cells in Susac syndrome. Reverse transcription used about 0.45 to 1 ug RNA and random hexamers. TCRdb redid the calling of the immunoSEQ multiplex PCR reads with MiXCR, one entry per CDR3 protein. The sample shows some 120,000 distinct CDR3 sequences, roughly 95% of them seen only once. Blood CD8+ and CD4+ T cells underwent high-throughput TCR beta sequencing. Matched for age and sex, the controls were healthy donors.

The TCR sequence derives from a human donor in good health. The chain combines TRBV3-1 with TRBJ2-1, with 7 positions matching TRBD2. Sequencing was carried out using CD4+ T cells from PBMCs. Here the CDR3 DNA reads TGTGCCAGCAGCTCCCGGGACTACCTAAATGAGCAGTTCTTC. As protein: CASSSRDYLNEQFF.